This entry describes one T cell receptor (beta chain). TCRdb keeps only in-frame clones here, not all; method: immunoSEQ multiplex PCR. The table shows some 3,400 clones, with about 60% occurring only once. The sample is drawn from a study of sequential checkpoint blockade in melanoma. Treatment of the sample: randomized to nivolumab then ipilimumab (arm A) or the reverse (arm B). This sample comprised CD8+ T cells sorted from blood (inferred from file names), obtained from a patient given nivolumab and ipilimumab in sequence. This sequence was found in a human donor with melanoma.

The CDR3 DNA reads as TGCGCCAGCAGCCAAGATCAGTGGTACGAGCAGTACTTC. This codes for CASSQDQWYEQYF. The V call is TRBV4-1, the J call TRBJ2-7; D ambiguous. V was pared by 0 bases and J by 4 bases, with 7 bases between. Germline V gives CDR1 MGHRA, CDR2 YSYEKL. The CDR3 has 13 amino acids.